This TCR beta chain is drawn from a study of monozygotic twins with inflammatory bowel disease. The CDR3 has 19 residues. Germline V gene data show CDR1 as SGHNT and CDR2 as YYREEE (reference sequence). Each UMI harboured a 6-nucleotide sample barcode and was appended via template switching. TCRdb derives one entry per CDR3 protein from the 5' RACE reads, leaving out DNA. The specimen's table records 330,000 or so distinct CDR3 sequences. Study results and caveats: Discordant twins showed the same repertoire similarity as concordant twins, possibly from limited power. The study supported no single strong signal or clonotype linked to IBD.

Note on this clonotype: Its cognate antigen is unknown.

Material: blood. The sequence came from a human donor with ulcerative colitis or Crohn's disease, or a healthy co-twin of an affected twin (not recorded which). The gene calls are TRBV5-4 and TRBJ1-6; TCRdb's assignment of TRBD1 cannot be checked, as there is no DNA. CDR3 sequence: CASSLASSRGSTNNSPLHF.